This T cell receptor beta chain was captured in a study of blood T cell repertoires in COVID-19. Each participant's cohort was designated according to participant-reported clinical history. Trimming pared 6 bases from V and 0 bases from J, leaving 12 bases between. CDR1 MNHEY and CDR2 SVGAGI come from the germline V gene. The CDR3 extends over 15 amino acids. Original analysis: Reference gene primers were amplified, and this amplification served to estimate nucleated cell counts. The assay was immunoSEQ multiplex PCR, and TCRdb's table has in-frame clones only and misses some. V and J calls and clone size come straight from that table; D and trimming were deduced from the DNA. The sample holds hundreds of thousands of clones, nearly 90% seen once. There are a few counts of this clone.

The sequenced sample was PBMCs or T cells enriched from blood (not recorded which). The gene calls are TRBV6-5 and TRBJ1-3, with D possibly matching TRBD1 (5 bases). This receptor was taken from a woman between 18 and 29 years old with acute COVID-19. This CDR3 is CASRVTANSGNTIYF. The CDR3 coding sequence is TGTGCCAGCAGGGTGACAGCGAACTCTGGAAACACCATATATTTT.